What follows are 7 T cell receptor beta chains derived from one specimen sequenced in a study of tumor-infiltrating lymphocytes in localized non-small cell lung cancer. The assay was immunoSEQ multiplex PCR, and TCRdb's table has in-frame clones only and misses some. The sample lists about 14,000 clones, roughly 80% occurring once. Material for sequencing was uninvolved lung tissue not adjacent to the tumor. The receptors come from a human donor with non-small cell lung cancer.

This chain uses TRBV28 with TRBJ2-7; D not certain. In germline, CDR1 is MDHEN, CDR2 SYDVKM. Trimming shortened V by 7 bases and J by 0 bases, and 19 bases separated the two germline ends. This CDR3 is built from 16 residues. CDR3 residues: CASNNRRAPGSYEQYF. CDR3 bases: TGTGCCAGCAATAATCGAAGGGCCCCTGGCTCCTACGAGCAGTACTTC.

This rearrangement joins TRBV7-2 to TRBJ2-1; 13 bases line up with TRBD2. This CDR3 has 18 amino acids. The trim removed 2 bases at V and 2 bases at J, leaving 6 bases unmatched. Germline V lookup: CDR1 SGHTA, CDR2 FQGNSA. CDR3 in amino acids: CASSLSGTSGATYNEQFF. In DNA form, the CDR3 reads TGTGCCAGCAGCTTAAGCGGGACTAGCGGGGCAACCTACAATGAGCAGTTCTTC. Full variable domain (rest looked up from reference TRBV7-2 and TRBJ2-1): GAGVSQSPSNKVTEKGKDVELRCDPISGHTALYWYRQSLGQGLEFLIYFQGNSAPDKSGLPSDRFSAERTGGSVSTLTIQRTQQEDSAVYLCASSLSGTSGATYNEQFFGPGTRLTVL.

The CDR3 loop is CASSFSLAGSTDTQYF. DNA of the CDR3: TGTGCCAGCAGCTTTAGTCTAGCGGGAAGCACAGATACGCAGTATTTT. The chain carries TRBV13 and TRBJ2-3; TRBD2 agrees at 9 bases. The CDR3 has 16 residues. Germline V gene data show CDR1 as PRHDT and CDR2 as FYEKMQ (reference sequence). Trimming took 3 bases from V and 0 from J; bases not matched to a gene: 4. Combining the CDR3 with reference TRBV13 and TRBJ2-3 gives the whole variable domain AAGVIQSPRHLIKEKRETATLKCYPIPRHDTVYWYQQGPGQDPQFLISFYEKMQSDKGSIPDRFSAQQFSDYHSELNMSSLELGDSALYFCASSFSLAGSTDTQYFGPGTRLTVL.

This clone was detected only once. This chain uses TRBV11-2 with TRBJ2-7, with TRBD1 matching 8 bases. The CDR3 has 15 residues. V was pared by 5 bases and J by 4 bases, with 10 bases of the junction left unmatched. CDR1 and CDR2 from the germline V gene are SGHAT and FQNNGV. The CDR3 sequence: CASSNSGTGLYEQYF. The CDR3 nucleotides read TGTGCCAGCAGCAACTCCGGGACAGGTCTTTACGAGCAGTACTTC.

This clone appeared a single time. The chain carries TRBV7-6 and TRBJ1-2; D unresolved. V lost 2 bases, J lost 8 bases, and 9 bases lay in between. The CDR3 is 12 residues long. Germline CDR1 is SGHVS and CDR2 is FNYEAQ. CDR3 residues: CASSLQTGGYTF. CDR3 nucleotide sequence: TGTGCCAGCAGCTTACAGACTGGGGGCTACACCTTC.

The chain couples TRBV9 to TRBJ2-1; 8 nucleotides align to TRBD1. The junction had 8 bases not matched to a gene; V was cut back by 3 bases and J by 6 bases. The CDR3 has 15 amino acids. Germline V gene lookup returns CDR1 SGDLS and CDR2 YYNGEE. CDR3 coding DNA: TGTGCCAGCAGCGGTCGGACAGGGAGGTCCAATGAGCAGTTCTTC. Translation gives CASSGRTGRSNEQFF. The full variable domain, with the rest looked up from reference TRBV9 and TRBJ2-1, is DSGVTQTPKHLITATGQRVTLRCSPRSGDLSVYWYQQSLDQGLQFLIQYYNGEERAKGNILERFSAQQFPDLHSELNLSSLELGDSALYFCASSGRTGRSNEQFFGPGTRLTVL.

In this sample, this clone is medium-sized (0.01 to 0.1%). The chain carries TRBV29-1 and TRBJ1-6; a weak D match, TRBD1 (5 bases). Germline lookup yields CDR1 SQVTM and CDR2 ANQGSEA. CDR3 length: 14 residues. V was cut by 5 bases and J by 6 bases, with 14 bases left in between. The CDR3 is CSVRMRDGNSPLHF. The CDR3 nucleotides are TGCAGCGTTAGGATGCGGGACGGTAATTCACCCCTCCACTTT.